What follows is one T cell receptor (beta chain) and its context. Its antigen remains unidentified. This CDR3 spans 15 amino acids. Germline CDR1 reads MNHEY; CDR2 reads SMNVEV (reference sequence). Trimming cost V 2 bases and J 0 bases, with 8 bases left between them. The record originates from a study of cytomegalovirus exposure and HLA in healthy donors. Study observations and caveats: 150 to 200 TCR beta chains were listed as cytomegalovirus-associated. Published work reported that the classifier diagnosed cytomegalovirus status with high specificity and sensitivity. The tendency of first-cohort TCR clusters to co-occur in the roughly 130 validation repertoires emerged from a later analysis.

Some clones are missing from TCRdb's copy, which holds only in-frame ones; the method was immunoSEQ multiplex PCR. The data contain a few hundred thousand clones, 80% to 90% of them singletons. Sequencing was carried out using PBMCs. The chain joins TRBV27 to TRBJ1-5; D possibly corresponds to TRBD1 (6 bases). This TCR came from a woman aged 18-29 years in good health and CMV-seronegative. For the CDR3, the DNA is TGTGCCAGCAGTTTAAAAGGGGGTAGCAATCAGCCCCAGCATTTT. Its protein product is CASSLKGGSNQPQHF.